This passage covers 20 T cell receptor beta chains from one sample sequenced in a study of cytotoxic CD8 clonotypes in ibrutinib-treated CLL. TCRdb's table, derived via immunoSEQ multiplex PCR, lists solely in-frame clones and lacks some. The table lists roughly 220,000 clones, approximately 79% of them singletons. The input for sequencing was PBMCs, taken after 12 months of ibrutinib treatment. The receptors were gathered from a human donor with chronic lymphocytic leukemia.

The CDR3 loop is CASSLGEQTEAFF. CDR3 DNA sequence: TGTGCCAGCTCACTCGGAGAACAAACTGAAGCTTTCTTT. This chain joins TRBV18 and TRBJ1-1; unclear D gene. Germline V gene sequence: CDR1 KGHSH, CDR2 LQKENI. V was cut by 4 bases and J by 5 bases, with 11 bases left in between. The CDR3 consists of 13 residues.

The chain recombines TRBV2 with TRBJ2-2; D not resolved. Germline V CDR1 and CDR2: SNHLY, FYNNEI. CDR3 length: 15 residues. V was pared by 5 bases and J by 1 base, with 11 bases between. CDR3 nucleotide sequence: TGTGCCAGCAGTATAACCCTAGAGAACACCGGGGAGCTGTTTTTT. Its protein is CASSITLENTGELFF.

The chain uses TRBV14 and TRBJ2-3; the D is unclear. From germline, CDR1 is SGHDN and CDR2 FVKESK. This CDR3 comprises 15 residues. Trimming shortened V by 0 bases and J by 2 bases, and 9 bases separated the two germline ends. The CDR3 sequence: CASSQEGSPTDTQYF. CDR3 in DNA: TGTGCCAGCAGCCAAGAGGGGTCACCCACAGATACGCAGTATTTT.

V and J are TRBV19 and TRBJ1-1; D call uncertain. The CDR3 runs 12 residues. V was shortened by 10 bases and J by 6 bases, with 15 bases between the two germline ends. Germline CDR1 and CDR2: LNHDA and SQIVND (reference sequence). The CDR3 DNA reads as TGTGCCACTTCCCCCGGGGTGGCTGAAGCTTTCTTT. It is translated as CATSPGVAEAFF.

This chain links TRBV5-4 with TRBJ2-2; D may be TRBD1 (6 bases). Germline loops: CDR1 SGHNT, CDR2 YYREEE (reference sequence). The V end lost 4 bases, the J end lost 4 bases, and 14 bases lay between the germline ends. The CDR3 runs 15 residues. CDR3 in DNA: TGTGCCAGCAGCGCATACCAGGGGTTCACCGGGGAGCTGTTTTTT. Its translation is CASSAYQGFTGELFF.

The chain carries TRBV29-1 and TRBJ2-4; TRBD2 agrees at 10 bases. The CDR3 is 16 amino acids. Unmatched junction bases numbered 7, after V lost 5 bases and J lost 0 bases. Germline V CDR1 and CDR2: SQVTM, ANQGSEA. CDR3 in DNA: TGCAGCGTTCTAGGAGGACTAGCGGTAGCCAAAAACATTCAGTACTTC. Translated, it gives CSVLGGLAVAKNIQYF.

The chain joins TRBV7-2 to TRBJ2-1; a weak D match, TRBD1 (5 bases). V was shortened by 0 bases and J by 7 bases, with 13 bases between the two germline ends. The CDR3 spans 15 residues. Germline-derived CDR1 and CDR2 are SGHTA and FQGNSA. CDR3 loop: CASSLAWGRVNEQFF. The CDR3 bases are TGTGCCAGCAGCTTAGCCTGGGGCAGGGTAAATGAGCAGTTCTTC. Drawing the rest from reference TRBV7-2 and TRBJ2-1, the complete variable domain is GAGVSQSPSNKVTEKGKDVELRCDPISGHTALYWYRQSLGQGLEFLIYFQGNSAPDKSGLPSDRFSAERTGGSVSTLTIQRTQQEDSAVYLCASSLAWGRVNEQFFGPGTRLTVL.

The chain combines TRBV15 with TRBJ1-5; 7 nucleotides match TRBD1. Trimming at V came to 1 base and at J to 0 bases, leaving 9 bases not matched to a gene. Germline loops: CDR1 LNHNV, CDR2 YYDKDF (reference sequence). This CDR3 contains 18 residues. CDR3 in DNA: TGTGCCACCAGCAGAGGGGACAGCTCGGTAATTAGCAATCAGCCCCAGCATTTT. Its protein is CATSRGDSSVISNQPQHF.

This clone has just a few counts. The V gene is TRBV7-9, the J gene TRBJ2-2; the match to TRBD2 covers 10 bases. Looked up from germline, CDR1 is SEHNR and CDR2 is FQNEAQ (reference sequence). This CDR3 contains 16 residues. V was pared by 1 base and J by 6 bases, with 5 bases of the junction left unmatched. The CDR3 region has the DNA TGTGCCAGCAGCTTAGAGTGGACTAGCGGACCCGGGGAGCTGTTTTTT. As protein: CASSLEWTSGPGELFF.

This sequence joins TRBV5-8 and TRBJ1-1; no clear D. Trimming left V 4 bases short and J 1 base short, with 23 bases between. Germline CDR1 and CDR2: SGHTS and YDEGEE. The CDR3 extends over 18 amino acids. Here the CDR3 reads CASSPSVREGGRNTEAFF. CDR3 sequence (DNA): TGTGCCAGCAGCCCCTCAGTTCGGGAGGGCGGTAGGAACACTGAAGCTTTCTTT.

There are a few counts of this clone. The chain carries TRBV27 and TRBJ1-1; 9 positions agree with TRBD1. Germline assignment: CDR1 MNHEY and CDR2 SMNVEV (reference sequence). This CDR3 is built from 14 residues. Unmatched junction bases numbered 3, after V lost 2 bases and J lost 5 bases. In nucleotides, the CDR3 is TGTGCCAGCAGTTTAAGGGACAGGGAAACTGAAGCTTTCTTT. As protein: CASSLRDRETEAFF.

This chain uses TRBV12-5 with TRBJ2-7; 7 bases line up with TRBD1. V lost 6 bases and J lost 6; bases outside the gene matches: 8. CDR1 and CDR2 from the germline V gene are LGHNT and FRNRAP. The CDR3 extends over 13 amino acids. The CDR3 region is CASGSGTEAEQYF. CDR3 DNA: TGTGCTAGTGGCTCCGGGACAGAAGCCGAGCAGTACTTC.

In this sample, this clone turned up a few times. The chain has TRBV4-1 and TRBJ1-5, with D uncertain. The CDR3 loop spans 15 amino acids. Germline lookup yields CDR1 MGHRA and CDR2 YSYEKL. V dropped 0 bases and J dropped 11 bases, with 17 bases sitting between them. The CDR3 loop is CASSQEEQPPRSQHF. The CDR3 nucleotides are TGCGCCAGCAGCCAAGAAGAACAGCCACCTAGGTCCCAGCATTTT.

The chain uses TRBV10-3 and TRBJ2-2; TRBD2 aligns across 9 bases. V trimming: 7 bases; J trimming: 5 bases; junction bases outside the gene matches: 11. The germline gives CDR1 ENHRY, CDR2 SYGVKD. This CDR3 region has 16 residues. CDR3 residues: CAITGKAGGPTGELFF. The CDR3 bases are TGTGCCATCACGGGAAAAGCGGGAGGTCCGACCGGGGAGCTGTTTTTT.

The chain links TRBV28 to TRBJ1-1, with a possible D match to TRBD1 (5 bases). V was clipped by 9 bases and J by 4 bases, with 21 bases between them. The CDR3 totals 15 residues. Germline CDR1 and CDR2: MDHEN and SYDVKM. This CDR3 reads CASPDGTEVTTEAFF. CDR3 DNA: TGTGCCAGTCCTGACGGGACGGAAGTTACCACTGAAGCTTTCTTT.

J is TRBJ1-6 and V is TRBV6-5, with D perhaps matching TRBD1 (5 bases). Germline-derived CDR1 and CDR2 are MNHEY and SVGAGI. Between the trimmed V and J ends, which lost 6 bases and 4 bases, there was a span of 10 bases. The CDR3 sequence is 14 residues long. In DNA, the CDR3 is TGTGCCAGCAGCCTCAGGGCTTATAATTCACCCCTCCACTTT. Translating it yields CASSLRAYNSPLHF.

V and J are TRBV4-2 and TRBJ2-5, with 7 bases identical to TRBD1. J lost 5 bases, V lost 2 bases, and 5 bases had no gene match. The CDR3 extends over 14 amino acids. CDR1 LGHNA and CDR2 YNFKEQ come from the germline V gene. The CDR3 DNA follows: TGTGCCAGCAGCCAACAACAGGGGAAGGAGACCCAGTACTTC. Its translation is CASSQQQGKETQYF.

The V and J genes are TRBV14 and TRBJ2-5; D is possibly TRBD2 (5 bases). The CDR3 consists of 15 residues. V was trimmed by 0 bases and J by 8 bases, leaving 16 bases between them. Germline assignment: CDR1 SGHDN and CDR2 FVKESK. The CDR3 sequence: CASSQDSTGGRTQYF. The CDR3 nucleotides are TGTGCCAGCAGCCAAGATTCTACGGGTGGGAGAACCCAGTACTTC.

This clone came up a few times. The rearrangement uses TRBV7-9 and TRBJ1-5; D gene uncertain. Trimming stripped 7 bases from V and 0 bases from J, with 10 bases between. CDR1 is SEHNR, CDR2 FQNEAQ, per germline (reference sequence). The CDR3 totals 14 residues. The DNA for the CDR3 is TGTGCCAGCAACAAGGGCGATAGCAATCAGCCCCAGCATTTT. Translation: CASNKGDSNQPQHF.

V gene TRBV6-1 combines with J gene TRBJ1-5, with 7 bases aligning to TRBD1. V lost 5 bases, J lost 9 bases, and 13 bases stayed unmatched. The CDR3 runs to 15 residues. Germline V gene sequence: CDR1 MNHNS, CDR2 SASEGT. Here the CDR3 DNA reads TGTGCCAGCAGTCCCGGGACAGAAAGCGGAACGCCCCAGCATTTT. Amino acids: CASSPGTESGTPQHF.